This is a list of T cell receptor beta chains from one sample in a study of cytomegalovirus exposure and HLA in healthy donors. This table comes from immunoSEQ multiplex PCR, and its TCRdb copy is limited to in-frame clones, with some not included. The sample lists approximately 70,000 clones, 70% to 75% seen once, with about an eighth in the top ten. The sample was PBMCs. The receptor set was obtained from a human donor in good health. Both conserved end residues are part of each CDR3. A D gene is named only where the DNA matches it firmly. The size entry is marked missing in some rows and otherwise reads once, few, many or a size class.

>TRBJ2-1|-|TRBD2|TRBV5-1
CASTLTSGNNEQFF
TGCGCCAGCACCTTGACTAGCGGAAACAATGAGCAGTTCTTC
>TRBJ2-7|few|TRBD2|TRBV4-1
CASSQDRTSGARSYEQYF
TGCGCCAGCAGCCAAGATCGGACTAGCGGGGCCCGCTCCTACGAGCAGTACTTC
>TRBJ1-5|-|-|TRBV10-3
CAISEGASSGQPQHF
TGTGCCATCAGTGAGGGTGCGAGTTCGGGTCAGCCCCAGCATTTT
>TRBJ2-1|-|TRBD1|TRBV11-3
CASSGLQGHEQFF
TGTGCCAGCAGCGGGCTACAGGGGCATGAGCAGTTCTTC
>TRBJ2-2|-|-|TRBV18
CASSPIVLLNTGELFF
TGTGCCAGCTCACCTATTGTACTCCTGAACACCGGGGAGCTGTTTTTT
>TRBJ2-2|-|-|TRBV5-4
CASSFNRQQNTGELFF
TGTGCCAGCAGCTTTAATCGACAACAGAACACCGGGGAGCTGTTTTTT
>TRBJ2-3|-|TRBD2|TRBV5-1
CASSLVSLAAPFADTQYF
TGCGCCAGCAGCTTGGTATCCCTAGCGGCTCCTTTTGCAGATACGCAGTATTTT
>TRBJ2-5|-|TRBD1|TRBV5-1
CASSLELTGGRETQYF
TGCGCCAGCAGCTTGGAGCTGACAGGGGGCCGGGAGACCCAGTACTTC
>TRBJ2-3|-|-|TRBV29-1
CSAAQGDTQYF
TGCAGCGCAGCTCAGGGAGATACGCAGTATTTT
>TRBJ1-2|-|TRBD1|TRBV6-5
CASSWGGTGPYGYTF
TGTGCCAGCAGTTGGGGGGGGACAGGGCCCTATGGCTACACCTTC
>TRBJ1-1|few|TRBD1|TRBV30
CAWSLTGQTPEAFF
TGTGCCTGGAGTTTAACGGGACAGACCCCTGAAGCTTTCTTT
>TRBJ1-2|once|-|TRBV9
CASSVGRGQNYGYTF
TGTGCCAGCAGCGTCGGCAGGGGCCAAAACTATGGCTACACCTTC
>TRBJ1-5|-|TRBD1|TRBV5-3
CARSQDRGLNQPQHF
TGTGCCAGAAGCCAAGACAGGGGGCTCAATCAGCCCCAGCATTTT
>TRBJ2-1|-|TRBD1|TRBV6-5
CASSTGQGPNEQFF
TGTGCCAGCAGCACCGGACAGGGACCCAATGAGCAGTTCTTC
>TRBJ2-7|-|TRBD1|TRBV11-3
CASSLDGQASYEQYF
TGTGCCAGCAGCTTAGATGGACAGGCATCCTACGAGCAGTACTTC
>TRBJ2-7|-|-|TRBV28
CASSSLYEQYF
TGTGCCAGCAGTTCCCTCTACGAGCAGTACTTC
>TRBJ2-3|once|-|TRBV11-2
CASSVRLTDTQYF
TGTGCCAGCAGCGTACGACTGACAGATACGCAGTATTTT
>TRBJ1-2|few|-|TRBV25-1
CASSVVANYGYTF
TGTGCCAGCAGTGTAGTGGCTAACTATGGCTACACCTTC
>TRBJ1-5|-|TRBD1|TRBV19
CATSTGVSNQPQHF
TGTGCCACCTCGACAGGGGTGAGCAATCAGCCCCAGCATTTT
>TRBJ2-5|-|TRBD2|TRBV18
CASSPREGETQYF
TGTGCCAGCTCACCACGGGAGGGGGAGACCCAGTACTTC
>TRBJ2-3|-|TRBD2|TRBV6-1
CASSEVPGGTSDTQYF
TGTGCCAGCAGTGAAGTGCCGGGAGGAACCTCAGATACGCAGTATTTT
>TRBJ1-2|few|-|TRBV7-6
CASSPGVGDKGYTF
TGTGCCAGCAGCCCCGGAGTCGGGGACAAGGGCTACACCTTC
>TRBJ1-1|-|-|TRBV4-2
CASSQDQTQNTEAFF
TGTGCCAGCAGCCAAGATCAAACACAGAACACTGAAGCTTTCTTT
>TRBJ1-4|-|-|TRBV15
CATSRALAGRGEKLFF
TGTGCCACCAGCAGAGCTCTGGCAGGGCGCGGAGAAAAACTGTTTTTT
>TRBJ1-4|-|-|TRBV5-1
CASSLERGGQTNEKLFF
TGCGCCAGCAGCTTGGAACGTGGCGGGCAAACTAATGAAAAACTGTTTTTT
>TRBJ2-3|-|TRBD1|TRBV7-9
CASSTNRGSITDTQYF
TGTGCCAGCAGCACCAACAGGGGATCAATCACAGATACGCAGTATTTT
>TRBJ1-1|-|-|TRBV19
CASSMYQGLNTEAFF
TGTGCCAGTAGTATGTATCAGGGATTGAACACTGAAGCTTTCTTT
>TRBJ2-1|-|-|TRBV19
CASTDAGNPYNEQFF
TGTGCCAGTACTGACGCGGGGAACCCCTACAATGAGCAGTTCTTC
>TRBJ1-2|-|-|TRBV15
CATSRDRDYGYTF
TGTGCCACCAGCAGAGATCGAGACTATGGCTACACCTTC
>TRBJ2-7|few|TRBD1|TRBV6-1
CASDRQGGPYEQYF
TGTGCCAGCGACCGACAGGGTGGTCCCTACGAGCAGTACTTC
>TRBJ1-5|-|-|TRBV18
CASSWGVYEPQHF
TGTGCCAGCTCCTGGGGGGTGTACGAACCCCAGCATTTT
>TRBJ2-3|-|TRBD2|TRBV15
CATSLGTSGTDTQYF
TGTGCCACCAGCTTAGGGACTAGCGGCACAGATACGCAGTATTTT
>TRBJ1-6|-|TRBD1|TRBV4-1
CASSQPDRENSPLHF
TGCGCCAGCAGCCAACCCGACAGGGAGAATTCACCCCTCCACTTT
>TRBJ1-1|-|-|TRBV27
CASTQGSLAEAFF
TGTGCCAGCACCCAGGGGTCGTTAGCTGAAGCTTTCTTT
>TRBJ2-5|few|-|TRBV6-5
CASSYSPAEAQETQYF
TGTGCCAGCAGTTACAGCCCGGCGGAAGCTCAAGAGACCCAGTACTTC
>TRBJ2-7|once|-|TRBV21-1
CASSNRQPEGFF
TGTGCCAGCAGCAATCGACAGCCGGAGGGTTTCTTC
>TRBJ2-5|-|-|TRBV7-9
CASSSTGTTETQYF
TGTGCCAGCAGCTCGACGGGGACAACGGAGACCCAGTACTTC
>TRBJ1-1|few|TRBD1|TRBV7-9
CAGDRDRTEAFF
TGTGCCGGCGACAGGGATCGGACTGAAGCTTTCTTT
>TRBJ2-2|-|TRBD1|TRBV27
CASSGDRGSGELFF
TGTGCCAGCAGTGGGGACAGGGGATCCGGGGAGCTGTTTTTT
>TRBJ1-2|-|-|TRBV5-6
CASSLWGRDDGYTF
TGTGCCAGCAGCTTGTGGGGGCGCGATGATGGCTACACCTTC
>TRBJ2-5|-|TRBD1|TRBV5-5
CASSLAGFTGERETQYF
TGTGCCAGCAGCTTGGCCGGATTCACAGGGGAACGAGAGACCCAGTACTTC
>TRBJ2-2|few|-|TRBV25-1
CASSEGADNTGELFF
TGTGCCAGCAGTGAAGGGGCAGATAACACCGGGGAGCTGTTTTTT
>TRBJ1-2|-|-|TRBV29-1
CSVEGMGAYGYTF
TGCAGCGTTGAAGGGATGGGGGCCTATGGCTACACCTTC
>TRBJ1-1|few|-|TRBV6-5
CASIRATEAFF
TGTGCCAGCATCAGGGCCACTGAAGCTTTCTTT
>TRBJ1-1|-|TRBD1|TRBV19
CASSIIDRDTEAFF
TGTGCCAGTAGTATAATCGACAGGGACACTGAAGCTTTCTTT
>TRBJ1-1|-|-|TRBV20-1
CSVLYNTEAFF
TGCAGTGTCCTCTACAACACTGAAGCTTTCTTT
>TRBJ2-6|-|TRBD1|TRBV11-2
CASSLDRGSGANVLTF
TGTGCCAGCAGCTTGGACAGGGGCTCTGGGGCCAACGTCCTGACTTTC
>TRBJ1-3|-|TRBD1|TRBV28
CASVGTGSGNTIYF
TGTGCCAGCGTCGGGACAGGGTCTGGAAACACCATATATTTT
>TRBJ1-3|-|-|TRBV7-8
CASSVTTKPSSGNTIYF
TGTGCCAGCAGCGTGACGACAAAGCCAAGCTCTGGAAACACCATATATTTT
>TRBJ1-4|-|TRBD1|TRBV4-1
CASSQLISGTGLNEKLFF
TGCGCCAGCAGCCAACTGATTTCCGGGACAGGGCTTAATGAAAAACTGTTTTTT
>TRBJ1-1|few|-|TRBV14
CASSQLQGNTEAFF
TGTGCCAGCAGCCAACTACAGGGGAACACTGAAGCTTTCTTT